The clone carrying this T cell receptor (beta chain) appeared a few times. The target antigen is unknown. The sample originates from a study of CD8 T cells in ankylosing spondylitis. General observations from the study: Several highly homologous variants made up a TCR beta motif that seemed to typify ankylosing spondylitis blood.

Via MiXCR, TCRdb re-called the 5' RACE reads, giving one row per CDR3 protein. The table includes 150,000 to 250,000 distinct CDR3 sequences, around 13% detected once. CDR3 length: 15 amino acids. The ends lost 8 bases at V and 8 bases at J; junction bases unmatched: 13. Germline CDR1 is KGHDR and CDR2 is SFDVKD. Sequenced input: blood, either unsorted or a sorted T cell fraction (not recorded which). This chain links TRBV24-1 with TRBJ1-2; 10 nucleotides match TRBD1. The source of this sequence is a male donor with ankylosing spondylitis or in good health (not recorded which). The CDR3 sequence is CATKGTGDPSEGYTF. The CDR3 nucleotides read TGTGCCACCAAGGGGACAGGGGACCCCTCGGAAGGCTACACCTTC.